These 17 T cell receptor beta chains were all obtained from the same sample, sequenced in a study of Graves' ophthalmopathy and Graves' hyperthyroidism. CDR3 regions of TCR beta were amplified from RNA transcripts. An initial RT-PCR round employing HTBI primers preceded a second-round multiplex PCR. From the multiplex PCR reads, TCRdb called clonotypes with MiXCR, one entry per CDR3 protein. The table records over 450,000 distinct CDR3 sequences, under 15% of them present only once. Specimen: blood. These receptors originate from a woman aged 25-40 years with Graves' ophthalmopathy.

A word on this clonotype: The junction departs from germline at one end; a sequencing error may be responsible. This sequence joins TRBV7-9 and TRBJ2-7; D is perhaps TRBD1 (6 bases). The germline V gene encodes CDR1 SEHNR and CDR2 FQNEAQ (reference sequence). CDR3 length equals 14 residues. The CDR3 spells CGSSPLTGTYEQYF. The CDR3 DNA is TGTGGCAGCAGCCCCCTTACAGGGACCTACGAGCAGTACTTC.

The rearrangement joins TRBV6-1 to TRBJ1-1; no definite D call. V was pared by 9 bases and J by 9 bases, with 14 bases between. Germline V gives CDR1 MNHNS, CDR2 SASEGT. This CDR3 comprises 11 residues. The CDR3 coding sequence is TGTGCCAGTGTATTGGGCGTCCAAGCTTTCTTT. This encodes CASVLGVQAFF.

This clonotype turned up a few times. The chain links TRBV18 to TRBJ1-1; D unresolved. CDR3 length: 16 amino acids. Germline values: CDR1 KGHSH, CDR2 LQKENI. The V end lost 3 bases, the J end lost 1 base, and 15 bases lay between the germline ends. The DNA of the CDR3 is TGTGCCAGCTCACCTGGCCCCGTAGAAGGGAACACTGAAGCTTTCTTT. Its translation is CASSPGPVEGNTEAFF.

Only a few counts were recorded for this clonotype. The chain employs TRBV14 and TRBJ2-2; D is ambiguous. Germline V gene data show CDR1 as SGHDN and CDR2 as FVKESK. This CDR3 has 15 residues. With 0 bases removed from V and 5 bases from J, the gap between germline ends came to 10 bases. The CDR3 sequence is CASSQDQLGTGELFF. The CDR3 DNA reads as TGTGCCAGCAGCCAAGATCAATTGGGAACCGGGGAGCTGTTTTTT.

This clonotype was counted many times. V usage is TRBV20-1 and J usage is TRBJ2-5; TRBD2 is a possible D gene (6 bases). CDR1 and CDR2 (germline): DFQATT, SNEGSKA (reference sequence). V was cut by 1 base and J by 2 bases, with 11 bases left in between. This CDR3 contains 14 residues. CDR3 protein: CSARVAGTQETQYF. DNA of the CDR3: TGCAGTGCTAGAGTCGCCGGGACTCAAGAGACCCAGTACTTC.

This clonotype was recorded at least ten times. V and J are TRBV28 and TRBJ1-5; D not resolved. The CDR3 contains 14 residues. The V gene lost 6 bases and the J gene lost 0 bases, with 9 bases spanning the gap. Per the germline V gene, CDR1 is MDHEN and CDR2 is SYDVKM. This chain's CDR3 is CASRPTVSNQPQHF. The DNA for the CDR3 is TGTGCCAGCAGGCCGACTGTTAGCAATCAGCCCCAGCATTTT.

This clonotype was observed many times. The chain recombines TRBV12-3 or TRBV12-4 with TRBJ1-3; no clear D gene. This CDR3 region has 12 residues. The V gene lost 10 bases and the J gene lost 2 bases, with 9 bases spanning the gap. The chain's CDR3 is CATPATGNTIYF. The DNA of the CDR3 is TGTGCCACTCCGGCCACTGGAAACACCATATATTTT.

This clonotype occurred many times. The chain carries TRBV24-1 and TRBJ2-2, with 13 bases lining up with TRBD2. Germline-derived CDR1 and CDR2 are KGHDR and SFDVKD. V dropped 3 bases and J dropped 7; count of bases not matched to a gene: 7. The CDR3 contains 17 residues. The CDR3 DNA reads TGTGCCACCAGTGATCCCGGACTAGCGGGAGAAGGCGGGGAGCTGTTTTTT. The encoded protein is CATSDPGLAGEGGELFF.

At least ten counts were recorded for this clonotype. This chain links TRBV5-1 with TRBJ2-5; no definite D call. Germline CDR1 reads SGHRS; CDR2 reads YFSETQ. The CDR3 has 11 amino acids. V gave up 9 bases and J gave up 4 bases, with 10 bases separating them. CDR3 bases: TGCGCCACCGGAGATTTAGAGACCCAGTACTTC. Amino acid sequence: CATGDLETQYF.

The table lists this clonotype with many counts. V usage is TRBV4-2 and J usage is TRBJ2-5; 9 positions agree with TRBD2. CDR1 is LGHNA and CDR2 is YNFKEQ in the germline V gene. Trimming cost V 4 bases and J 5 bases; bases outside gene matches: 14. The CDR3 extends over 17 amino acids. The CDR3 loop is CASSPRGAGGVWETQYF. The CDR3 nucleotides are TGTGCCAGCAGCCCACGGGGTGCGGGGGGGGTCTGGGAGACCCAGTACTTC.

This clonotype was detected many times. The CDR3 is CASTTPGRDTEAFF. As DNA, the CDR3 is TGTGCCAGCACTACCCCGGGTCGGGACACTGAAGCTTTCTTT. The chain joins TRBV28 to TRBJ1-1; no definite D call. Germline assignment: CDR1 MDHEN and CDR2 SYDVKM. V lost 7 bases to trimming and J lost 3 bases, with 15 bases between them. The CDR3 totals 14 residues.

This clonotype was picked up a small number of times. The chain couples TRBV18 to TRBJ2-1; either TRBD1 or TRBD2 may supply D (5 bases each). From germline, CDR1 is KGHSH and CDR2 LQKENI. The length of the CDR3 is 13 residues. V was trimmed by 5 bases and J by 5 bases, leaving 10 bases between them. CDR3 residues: CASSTRGNNEQFF. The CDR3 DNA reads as TGTGCCAGCTCAACCCGGGGCAACAATGAGCAGTTCTTC. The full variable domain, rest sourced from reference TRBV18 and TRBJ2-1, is NAGVMQNPRHLVRRRGQEARLRCSPMKGHSHVYWYRQLPEEGLKFMVYLQKENIIDESGMPKERFSAEFPKEGPSILRIQQVVRGDSAAYFCASSTRGNNEQFFGPGTRLTVL.

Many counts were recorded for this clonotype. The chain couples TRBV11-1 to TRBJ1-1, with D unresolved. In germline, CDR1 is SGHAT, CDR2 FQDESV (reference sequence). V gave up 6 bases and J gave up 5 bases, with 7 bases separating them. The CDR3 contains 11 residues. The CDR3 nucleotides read TGTGCCAGCAGGGAAGCTACTGAAGCTTTCTTT. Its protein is CASREATEAFF.

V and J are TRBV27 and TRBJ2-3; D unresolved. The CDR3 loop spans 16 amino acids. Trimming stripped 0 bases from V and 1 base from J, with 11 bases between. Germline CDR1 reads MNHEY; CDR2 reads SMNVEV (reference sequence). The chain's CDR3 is CASSLSWGSRTDTQYF. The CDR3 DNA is TGTGCCAGCAGTTTATCGTGGGGATCTCGCACAGATACGCAGTATTTT.

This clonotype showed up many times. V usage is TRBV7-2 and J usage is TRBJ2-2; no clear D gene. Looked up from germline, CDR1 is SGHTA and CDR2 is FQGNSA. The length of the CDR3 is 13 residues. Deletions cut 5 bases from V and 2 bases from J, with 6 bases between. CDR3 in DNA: TGTGCCAGCAGCCCCCGTAACACCGGGGAGCTGTTTTTT. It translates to CASSPRNTGELFF.

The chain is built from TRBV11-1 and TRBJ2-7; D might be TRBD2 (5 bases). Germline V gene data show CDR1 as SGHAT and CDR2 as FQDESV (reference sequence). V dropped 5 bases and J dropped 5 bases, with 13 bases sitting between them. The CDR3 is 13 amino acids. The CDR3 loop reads CASSPMLGNEQYF. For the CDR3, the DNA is TGTGCCAGCAGCCCGATGCTCGGGAACGAGCAGTACTTC.

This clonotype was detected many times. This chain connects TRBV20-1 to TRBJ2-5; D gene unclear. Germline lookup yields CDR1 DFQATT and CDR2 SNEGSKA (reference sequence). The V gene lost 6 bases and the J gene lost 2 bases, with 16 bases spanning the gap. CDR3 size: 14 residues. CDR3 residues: CSANKWTEQETQYF. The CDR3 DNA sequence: TGCAGTGCGAACAAATGGACGGAGCAAGAGACCCAGTACTTC.